This TCR beta chain comes out of a study of human T cells and chemical hapten exposure (dated by TCRdb to the early 2020s). Regarding the study in general: For sensitization, 2% DPC in acetone was applied to an approximately 2 cm by approximately 2 cm area of upper inner arm skin. Most of the patients in the cohort were female, and the cohort covered alopecia areata with under or over 50% scalp involvement, alopecia totalis and alopecia universalis. Patch tests used Finn chambers with 0.01% DPC on the upper back, scored after 6 days by International Contact Dermatitis Research Group standards. Weekly therapeutic DPC doses were additionally applied to the scalp of patients throughout the roughly 25-week study period. In alopecia patients, the study followed how the peripheral blood TCR repertoire changed in vivo over primary and secondary sensitization to diphenylcyclopropenone (DPC), a hapten. Roughly 30 alopecia patients provided blood for TCR sequencing at one to four time points (pre-sensitization, 2, 6 and 24 weeks). Libraries were pooled for sequencing, and variation in per-sample TCR yields was attributed mainly to small differences in library volumes within the pool. Blood samples were taken from patients before sensitization (week 0) and then at 2, 6 and about 24 weeks after DPC sensitization. Results the study describes overall, beyond this receptor: The number of PT1 expanded TCRs positively correlated with patch test score, significant at thresholds 8, 16 and 32 but not 4. Compared with pre-sensitization or healthy control sets, expanded TCRs formed significantly more large CDR3 similarity clusters, which is consistent with antigen-driven responses. All patients had alopecia, a presumed autoimmune disease, so their immune response might differ from that of healthy individuals. After repeated subsampling, changes were observed in the strength of the expansion versus patch-test correlation and in the threshold at which the correlation became significant. DPC sensitization did not change how many TCRs were above 1 in 1000 frequency, and no evidence was found of alterations in global repertoire structure.

The protocol used for the library was RACE. Reads for this sample came from a NextSeq 500. Library preparation attached unique molecular identifiers to individual cDNA molecules for quantitative, reproducible TCR counting. Both TCR alpha and TCR beta chains were sequenced from each blood RNA sample. In the paper's pipeline: Samples had a median of roughly 99,000 TCRs, with a range from about 23,224 to 750,000. V, J and CDR3 annotation of the TCR reads was carried out using the Decombinator software suite. For the PS versus PT1 abundance plots, all samples were subsampled to the same number of TCRs (28,000). TCRs were defined as expanded if absent before sensitization and observed at least eight times at the 2-week time point. TCRdb passed the public sequencing reads through fastp at Q25 and MiXCR, retaining productive beta sequences. Records with the same CDR3 protein are collapsed into one entry carrying the most frequent genes and DNA. TCRdb, not the original authors, processed these V and J calls. This sample comprises approximately 370,000 distinct CDR3 sequences, around 5.5% of them detected only once. Around 8% of the sample rests with the top ten.

This clonotype was detected a few times. This clone's antigen is unknown. No base qualities exist here, and no much larger clone lies one base off it. Per the publication, the time point label means: pre-sensitization, week 0. The treatment or condition label for this specimen denotes: therapeutic diphenylcyclopropenone sensitization with weekly scalp DPC. At each patch-test visit, blood was drawn before the patch test was applied. Eligible patients were aged 18 to 70, diagnosed with alopecia, deemed suitable for DPC therapy, and excluded if pregnant. Total RNA was extracted from unfractionated whole blood that had been collected in Tempus Blood RNA tubes. CDR1 and CDR2, looked up from the germline V gene (reference sequence), are PRHDT and FYEKMQ. The junction shows trimming of 5 bases on V and 12 bases on J, and the gene matches do not reach 7 bases of it. The CDR3 runs 12 residues from the cysteine to the phenylalanine. Here the CDR3 DNA is all that survives: 36 bases in frame from base 1.

This clonotype was obtained from a woman aged 18 to 35 with alopecia areata. Some clones in this sample may be carry-over from other donors' samples. The V gene is TRBV13 and the J gene is TRBJ1-5, with 7 junctional bases fitting TRBD1. The sequenced sample was whole blood, obtained in connection with sensitization to the hapten diphenylcyclopropenone (DPC). The nucleotide sequence is TGTGCCAGCAGCACCGTGACAGGGCTCCAGCATTTT. Its product reads: CASSTVTGLQHF.